A selection of T cell receptor beta chains follows, all from one sample in a study of blood T cell repertoires in COVID-19. The assay was immunoSEQ multiplex PCR, and TCRdb's table has in-frame clones only and misses some. The sample includes some 47,000 clones, about nine tenths of them seen just once. The sequencing sample was made of peripheral blood. The receptor source for this set is a man between 65 and 85 years old with acute or convalescent COVID-19. CDR3s include the opening cysteine and the closing phenylalanine or tryptophan. D genes are given only for firm matches. A row's size may be missing; if present it is once, few, many or a size class.

V gene: TRBV19; clone size: once; J gene: TRBJ2-5; D gene: TRBD1; CDR3 DNA: TGTGCCAGTAGTATAGATCACAGGGGGCGCGTAAAGGAGACCCAGTACTTC; CDR3 protein: CASSIDHRGRVKETQYF
V gene: TRBV5-1; clone size: -; J gene: TRBJ1-1; D gene: -; CDR3 DNA: TGCGCCAGCAGCTTGTACAGAGAGAACACTGAAGCTTTCTTT; CDR3 protein: CASSLYRENTEAFF
V gene: TRBV6-5; clone size: -; J gene: TRBJ1-1; D gene: TRBD1; CDR3 DNA: TGTGCCAGCGGAGGGGGCATCAACACTGAAGCTTTCTTT; CDR3 protein: CASGGGINTEAFF
V gene: TRBV7-9; clone size: -; J gene: TRBJ1-5; D gene: TRBD1; CDR3 DNA: TGTGCCAGCAGCTCTTTGGGAGGACAGGGCGGCGATCAGCCCCAGCATTTT; CDR3 protein: CASSSLGGQGGDQPQHF
V gene: TRBV29-1; clone size: -; J gene: TRBJ1-2; D gene: TRBD1; CDR3 DNA: TGCAGCGTTGAGGGTACAGGGGGCTATGGCTACACCTTC; CDR3 protein: CSVEGTGGYGYTF
V gene: TRBV5-1; clone size: -; J gene: TRBJ2-5; D gene: TRBD1; CDR3 DNA: TGCGCCAGCAGCTTCAACCCGACAGGGGGCGAGGAGACCCAGTACTTC; CDR3 protein: CASSFNPTGGEETQYF
V gene: TRBV30; clone size: -; J gene: TRBJ2-3; D gene: -; CDR3 DNA: TGTGCCTGGAGGATCCATCGGAGGACAGATACGCAGTATTTT; CDR3 protein: CAWRIHRRTDTQYF
V gene: TRBV7-3; clone size: -; J gene: TRBJ2-2; D gene: -; CDR3 DNA: TGTGCCAGCAGCTTAGAATACGGCGGGGAGCTGTTTTTT; CDR3 protein: CASSLEYGGELFF
V gene: TRBV28; clone size: -; J gene: TRBJ1-1; D gene: TRBD1; CDR3 DNA: TGTGCCAGCAGCTCAGGGGGTACTGAAGCTTTCTTT; CDR3 protein: CASSSGGTEAFF
V gene: TRBV11-2; clone size: -; J gene: TRBJ2-3; D gene: TRBD2; CDR3 DNA: TGTGCCAGCAGCCTGGGGACTAGCGGGGGGACAGATACGCAGTATTTT; CDR3 protein: CASSLGTSGGTDTQYF
V gene: TRBV19; clone size: -; J gene: TRBJ1-5; D gene: -; CDR3 DNA: TGTGCCAGTAGTATAAGGGGGAATAGCAATCAGCCCCAGCATTTT; CDR3 protein: CASSIRGNSNQPQHF
V gene: TRBV11-2; clone size: -; J gene: TRBJ2-1; D gene: TRBD2; CDR3 DNA: TGTGCCAGCAGGTATACTAGCGGGGGACTCTACAATGAGCAGTTCTTC; CDR3 protein: CASRYTSGGLYNEQFF
V gene: TRBV30; clone size: -; J gene: TRBJ2-2; D gene: -; CDR3 DNA: TGTGCCTGGAGTATATTGTCCAACACCGGGGAGCTGTTTTTT; CDR3 protein: CAWSILSNTGELFF
V gene: TRBV11-3; clone size: -; J gene: TRBJ2-7; D gene: -; CDR3 DNA: TGTGCCAGCAGCTTAGATCACGGGGGAAGGCAGTACTTC; CDR3 protein: CASSLDHGGRQYF
V gene: TRBV7-9; clone size: -; J gene: TRBJ1-2; D gene: -; CDR3 DNA: TGTGCCAGCAGTCCAAGGGGAATAAGGTCAAACTATGGCTACACCTTC; CDR3 protein: CASSPRGIRSNYGYTF
V gene: TRBV5-4; clone size: -; J gene: TRBJ2-7; D gene: TRBD2; CDR3 DNA: TGTGCCAGCAGCTTAGCGGGGGGCAGCCACGAGCAGTACTTC; CDR3 protein: CASSLAGGSHEQYF
V gene: TRBV7-2; clone size: -; J gene: TRBJ1-2; D gene: TRBD1; CDR3 DNA: TGTGCCAGCAGCATCCGGGACAGGGGCTATGGCTACACCTTC; CDR3 protein: CASSIRDRGYGYTF
V gene: TRBV19; clone size: -; J gene: TRBJ1-1; D gene: -; CDR3 DNA: TGTGCCAGTAGTATTGGCACAGGGAACACTGAAGCTTTCTTT; CDR3 protein: CASSIGTGNTEAFF
V gene: TRBV25-1; clone size: -; J gene: TRBJ1-2; D gene: -; CDR3 DNA: TGTGCCAGCAGTGACGATGGCTACACCTTC; CDR3 protein: CASSDDGYTF
V gene: TRBV7-2; clone size: -; J gene: TRBJ2-3; D gene: TRBD1; CDR3 DNA: TGTGCCAGCTCGGGACAGAACACAGATACGCAGTATTTT; CDR3 protein: CASSGQNTDTQYF
V gene: TRBV3-1/TRBV3-2; clone size: -; J gene: TRBJ2-7; D gene: TRBD2; CDR3 DNA: TGTGCCAGTGGGACTAGCGGGGGTTCCTACGAGCAGTACTTC; CDR3 protein: CASGTSGGSYEQYF
V gene: TRBV28; clone size: -; J gene: TRBJ1-1; D gene: -; CDR3 DNA: TGTGCCAGCAGTGCGACAGCTCCAATGAACACTGAAGCTTTCTTT; CDR3 protein: CASSATAPMNTEAFF
V gene: TRBV7-6; clone size: -; J gene: TRBJ2-7; D gene: TRBD1; CDR3 DNA: TGTGCCAGCAGCTCCGATTTACAGGGGCTGTTAGGGTACGAGCAGTACTTC; CDR3 protein: CASSSDLQGLLGYEQYF
V gene: TRBV5-1; clone size: -; J gene: TRBJ1-1; D gene: TRBD1; CDR3 DNA: TGCGCCAGCAGCTTGGTGGGTCCGCAGGGGGGAATGAACACTGAAGCTTTCTTT; CDR3 protein: CASSLVGPQGGMNTEAFF
V gene: TRBV28; clone size: once; J gene: TRBJ1-1; D gene: -; CDR3 DNA: TGTGCCAGCAGTTTAGGTGGGCAAAACACTGAAGCTTTCTTT; CDR3 protein: CASSLGGQNTEAFF
V gene: TRBV4-1; clone size: -; J gene: TRBJ2-1; D gene: -; CDR3 DNA: TGCGCCAGCAGCCAAGATGGGGGGGCCTCCTACAATGAGCAGTTCTTC; CDR3 protein: CASSQDGGASYNEQFF
V gene: TRBV28; clone size: -; J gene: TRBJ1-2; D gene: -; CDR3 DNA: TGTGCCAGCAGGAGCGCAGAGATAGGAAACTATGGCTACACCTTC; CDR3 protein: CASRSAEIGNYGYTF
V gene: TRBV19; clone size: -; J gene: TRBJ1-2; D gene: -; CDR3 DNA: TGTGCCAGTAGTATAGAATGGAGCTACTACACCTTC; CDR3 protein: CASSIEWSYYTF
V gene: TRBV30; clone size: -; J gene: TRBJ1-3; D gene: -; CDR3 DNA: TGTGCCTGGAGTGTAAGGTCAGGGTACTACTCTGGAAACACCATATATTTT; CDR3 protein: CAWSVRSGYYSGNTIYF
V gene: TRBV5-1; clone size: -; J gene: TRBJ2-1; D gene: TRBD1; CDR3 DNA: TGCGCCAGCACTTTAAACCGGGACAGGGGGCCCAATGAGCAGTTCTTC; CDR3 protein: CASTLNRDRGPNEQFF
V gene: TRBV19; clone size: -; J gene: TRBJ1-5; D gene: TRBD1; CDR3 DNA: TGTGCCAGTTCCGGACAGGGGATCGGGAATCAGCCCCAGCATTTT; CDR3 protein: CASSGQGIGNQPQHF
V gene: TRBV9; clone size: few; J gene: TRBJ2-2; D gene: TRBD2; CDR3 DNA: TGTGCCAGCAGCCCCCGGACTAGCGGGGGGGGTACCGGGGAGCTGTTTTTT; CDR3 protein: CASSPRTSGGGTGELFF
V gene: TRBV4-2; clone size: few; J gene: TRBJ1-5; D gene: -; CDR3 DNA: TGTGCCAGCAGCCAAGATAAGGGGCCTAGCAATCAGCCCCAGCATTTT; CDR3 protein: CASSQDKGPSNQPQHF
V gene: TRBV30; clone size: -; J gene: TRBJ1-1; D gene: -; CDR3 DNA: TGTGCCTGGGGGGAAGGGAGACGGACTGAAGCTTTCTTT; CDR3 protein: CAWGEGRRTEAFF
V gene: TRBV5-1; clone size: -; J gene: TRBJ2-7; D gene: TRBD1; CDR3 DNA: TGCGCCAGCAGCTACAGGGGTAACGAGCAGTACTTC; CDR3 protein: CASSYRGNEQYF
V gene: TRBV19; clone size: -; J gene: TRBJ1-5; D gene: TRBD1; CDR3 DNA: TGTGCCAGTAGTCGGGGACAGGGGGTCGTGCCCCAGCATTTT; CDR3 protein: CASSRGQGVVPQHF
V gene: TRBV4-1; clone size: -; J gene: TRBJ2-3; D gene: TRBD1; CDR3 DNA: TGCGCCAGCAGCCAGAGGGGGACAGGGAGCACAGATACGCAGTATTTT; CDR3 protein: CASSQRGTGSTDTQYF
V gene: TRBV5-4; clone size: -; J gene: TRBJ1-1; D gene: -; CDR3 DNA: TGTGCCAGCAGCCCCCAAGGGGATGTCACTGAAGCTTTCTTT; CDR3 protein: CASSPQGDVTEAFF
V gene: TRBV4-1; clone size: -; J gene: TRBJ1-1; D gene: -; CDR3 DNA: TGCGCCAGCAGCCAAGAAAACGTGGGAGTACGGAGTCCTGAAGCTTTCTTT; CDR3 protein: CASSQENVGVRSPEAFF
V gene: TRBV28; clone size: -; J gene: TRBJ1-1; D gene: -; CDR3 DNA: TGTGCCAGCAGCCTCTCGGGACTCAGGAACACTGAAGCTTTCTTT; CDR3 protein: CASSLSGLRNTEAFF
V gene: TRBV29-1; clone size: -; J gene: TRBJ2-3; D gene: TRBD1; CDR3 DNA: TGCAGCGTTGAATCCCCCAAACAGGGGGGAGATACGCAGTATTTT; CDR3 protein: CSVESPKQGGDTQYF
V gene: TRBV6-2/TRBV6-3; clone size: few; J gene: TRBJ2-2; D gene: -; CDR3 DNA: TGTGCCAGCAGTCACGACAGCTCCCCCAGCGGGGAGCTGTTTTTT; CDR3 protein: CASSHDSSPSGELFF
V gene: TRBV5-6; clone size: -; J gene: TRBJ2-5; D gene: TRBD2; CDR3 DNA: TGTGCCAGCAGCTTGACTAGCGGGGGGGTTAAGACCCAGTACTTC; CDR3 protein: CASSLTSGGVKTQYF
V gene: TRBV28; clone size: once; J gene: TRBJ2-7; D gene: -; CDR3 DNA: TGTGCCAGCAGTTTGGCCGCCTACGAGCAGTACTTC; CDR3 protein: CASSLAAYEQYF
V gene: TRBV5-1; clone size: -; J gene: TRBJ1-2; D gene: TRBD1; CDR3 DNA: TGCGCCAGCAGGCCGAGGACAGGGACAGAGGGCTACACCTTC; CDR3 protein: CASRPRTGTEGYTF
V gene: TRBV5-6; clone size: -; J gene: TRBJ1-6; D gene: -; CDR3 DNA: TGTGCCAGCAGCTACAGGGTATCACCCCTCCACTTT; CDR3 protein: CASSYRVSPLHF
V gene: TRBV7-9; clone size: -; J gene: TRBJ1-1; D gene: -; CDR3 DNA: TGTGCCAGCAGCCCTCCTGTGGAGACCTTTGAAGCTTTCTTT; CDR3 protein: CASSPPVETFEAFF
V gene: TRBV24-1; clone size: few; J gene: TRBJ2-7; D gene: TRBD1; CDR3 DNA: TGTGCCACCAGTGATACAGGGGAGTACGAGCAGTACTTC; CDR3 protein: CATSDTGEYEQYF
V gene: TRBV18; clone size: -; J gene: TRBJ1-3; D gene: TRBD1; CDR3 DNA: TGTGCCAGCTCACCTCTGGGACAGGGGTCCTTCCTCAGTCCTGGAAACACCATATATTTT; CDR3 protein: CASSPLGQGSFLSPGNTIYF
V gene: TRBV27; clone size: few; J gene: TRBJ1-1; D gene: TRBD1; CDR3 DNA: TGTGCCAGCAGTTTAATGACAGGGGTTGTACGCACTGAAGCTTTCTTT; CDR3 protein: CASSLMTGVVRTEAFF
V gene: TRBV7-3; clone size: -; J gene: TRBJ2-3; D gene: TRBD2; CDR3 DNA: TGTGCCAGCAGCTTATATACTAGCGGAGTGGATACGCAGTATTTT; CDR3 protein: CASSLYTSGVDTQYF
V gene: TRBV28; clone size: -; J gene: TRBJ1-2; D gene: TRBD1; CDR3 DNA: TGTGCCAGCAGTAGGGCCCCCGGGACAGGGGGTATTAGCACCTTC; CDR3 protein: CASSRAPGTGGISTF
V gene: TRBV5-6; clone size: once; J gene: TRBJ2-5; D gene: TRBD2; CDR3 DNA: TGTGCCAGCAGCTTGGCTAGCGGTCTGAACTTC; CDR3 protein: CASSLASGLNF
V gene: TRBV7-2; clone size: -; J gene: TRBJ1-6; D gene: TRBD1; CDR3 DNA: TGTGCCAGCACCGCCCTGGGGACAGGCGTGGGTCGGAATTCACCCCTCCACTTT; CDR3 protein: CASTALGTGVGRNSPLHF
V gene: TRBV25-1; clone size: -; J gene: TRBJ1-2; D gene: -; CDR3 DNA: TGTGCCAGCAGTGAAGGAGGGGTCGCGAACTATGGCTACACCTTC; CDR3 protein: CASSEGGVANYGYTF
V gene: TRBV2; clone size: once; J gene: TRBJ2-7; D gene: TRBD1; CDR3 DNA: TGTGCCAGCAATTTAGGACAGGGGGCTCACGAGCAGTACTTC; CDR3 protein: CASNLGQGAHEQYF
V gene: TRBV24-1; clone size: -; J gene: TRBJ1-1; D gene: -; CDR3 DNA: TGTGCCACCAGTAAATGGGCAGGGGCGGTTTACGGGGAAATGAACACTGAAGCTTTCTTT; CDR3 protein: CATSKWAGAVYGEMNTEAFF
V gene: TRBV7-3; clone size: -; J gene: TRBJ2-2; D gene: -; CDR3 DNA: TGTGCCAGCAGCTTAAAGTCGGTAATTTCAGGAAACACCGGGGAGCTGTTTTTT; CDR3 protein: CASSLKSVISGNTGELFF
V gene: TRBV2; clone size: -; J gene: TRBJ2-2; D gene: -; CDR3 DNA: TGTGCCAGCAGTGAAGACTCCCCCGGGGAGCTGTTTTTT; CDR3 protein: CASSEDSPGELFF